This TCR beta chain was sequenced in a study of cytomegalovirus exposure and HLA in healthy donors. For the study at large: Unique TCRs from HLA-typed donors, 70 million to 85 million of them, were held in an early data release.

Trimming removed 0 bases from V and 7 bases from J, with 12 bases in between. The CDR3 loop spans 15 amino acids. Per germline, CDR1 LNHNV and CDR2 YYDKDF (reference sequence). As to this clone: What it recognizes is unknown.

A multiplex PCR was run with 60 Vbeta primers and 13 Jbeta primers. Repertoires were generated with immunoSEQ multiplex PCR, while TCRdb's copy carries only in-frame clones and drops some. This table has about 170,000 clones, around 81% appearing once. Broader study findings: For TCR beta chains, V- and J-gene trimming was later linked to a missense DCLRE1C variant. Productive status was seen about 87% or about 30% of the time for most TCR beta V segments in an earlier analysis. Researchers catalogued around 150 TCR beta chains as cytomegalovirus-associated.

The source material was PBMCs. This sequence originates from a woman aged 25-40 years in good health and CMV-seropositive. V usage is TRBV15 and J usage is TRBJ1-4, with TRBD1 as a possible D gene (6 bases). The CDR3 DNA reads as TGTGCCACCAGCAGAGATAAGGACAGAGGTGAAAAACTGTTTTTT. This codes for CATSRDKDRGEKLFF. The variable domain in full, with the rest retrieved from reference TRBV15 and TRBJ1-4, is DAMVIQNPRYQVTQFGKPVTLSCSQTLNHNVMYWYQQKSSQAPKLLFHYYDKDFNNEADTPDNFQSRRPNTSFCFLDIRSPGLGDTAMYLCATSRDKDRGEKLFFGSGTQLSVL.